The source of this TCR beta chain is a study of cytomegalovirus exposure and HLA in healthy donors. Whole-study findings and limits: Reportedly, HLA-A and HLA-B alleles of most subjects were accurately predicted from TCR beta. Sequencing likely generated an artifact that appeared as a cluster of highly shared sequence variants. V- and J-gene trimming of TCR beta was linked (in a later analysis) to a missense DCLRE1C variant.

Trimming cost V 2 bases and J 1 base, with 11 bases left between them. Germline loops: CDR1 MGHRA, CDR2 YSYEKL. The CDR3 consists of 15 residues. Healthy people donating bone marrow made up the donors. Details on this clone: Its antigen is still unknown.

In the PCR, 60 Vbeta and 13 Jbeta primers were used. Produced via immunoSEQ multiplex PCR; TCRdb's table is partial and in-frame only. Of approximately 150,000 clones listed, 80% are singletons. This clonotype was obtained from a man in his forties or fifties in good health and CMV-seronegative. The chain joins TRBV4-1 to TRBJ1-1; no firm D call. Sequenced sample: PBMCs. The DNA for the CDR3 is TGCGCCAGCAGCCAACTCACAGCTAAGAACACTGAAGCTTTCTTT. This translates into CASSQLTAKNTEAFF.